This T cell receptor beta chain is from a study of T cells in pancreatic ductal adenocarcinoma. Whole-study results and caveats: No significant tumor-blood clonality difference; means were about 0.12 and 0.073. Tumors hold more CD45RO+ effector T cells, which may bias toward lower diversity. Unique clonotypes were about 8.2-fold more numerous in blood than in tumor.

The data were produced by immunoSEQ multiplex PCR, yet TCRdb's version contains in-frame clones alone and is incomplete. The profile shows about 17,000 clones, about 90% of them singletons. Concerning this clone: Its antigen is not known.

Selected pancreatic ductal adenocarcinoma patients had undergone surgery without neoadjuvant therapy. The sequencing sample was made of PBMCs. The receptor was derived from a human donor with pancreatic ductal adenocarcinoma.

The CDR3 coding sequence is TGTGCCAGTAGTATTGAATCCGCACAGCCAAAATTAGCCAAAAACATTCAGTACTTC. Amino acids: CASSIESAQPKLAKNIQYF. This chain links TRBV19 with TRBJ2-4; D is unresolved. Looked up from germline, CDR1 is LNHDA and CDR2 is SQIVND (reference sequence). This CDR3 is 19 amino acids long. V dropped 3 bases and J dropped 0 bases, with 21 bases sitting between them.